What follows are 7 T cell receptor beta chains derived from one specimen sequenced in a study of graft-versus-host responses after intestinal transplantation. Libraries were prepared by immunoSEQ multiplex PCR; TCRdb keeps only in-frame clonotypes and omits some of them. The sample lists tens of thousands of clones; just under 95% were seen once. Which antigens these TCRs recognize remains unknown. The specimen comprised unstimulated CD4+ T cells sorted from spleen or lymph node cells, sampled before intestinal transplant. The receptors come from a human donor who received an intestinal transplant.

This sequence joins TRBV6-6 and TRBJ2-1, with 8 bases identical to TRBD1. Germline CDR1 reads MNHNY; CDR2 reads SVGAGI (reference sequence). CDR3 size: 14 residues. V dropped 2 bases and J dropped 6; count of bases not matched to a gene: 3. The CDR3 coding sequence is TGTGCCAGCAGTTACAGGACAGGGATCAATGAGCAGTTCTTC. Its translation is CASSYRTGINEQFF.

The CDR3 sequence: CASSLGLAGRNEQFF. As DNA, the CDR3 is TGTGCCAGCAGCTTGGGGCTAGCGGGACGTAATGAGCAGTTCTTC. J is TRBJ2-1 and V is TRBV5-4; 9 bases align to TRBD2. After removal of 0 bases from V and 7 bases from J, the junction contained 5 bases not matched to a gene. CDR3 size: 15 residues. CDR1 and CDR2 (germline): SGHNT, YYREEE (reference sequence).

The chain employs TRBV5-6 and TRBJ2-5; weak D call: TRBD2 (6 bases). V was trimmed by 3 bases and J by 13 bases, leaving 25 bases between them. Germline CDR1 SGHDT, CDR2 YYEEEE. The CDR3 is made up of 15 amino acids. The CDR3 DNA follows: TGTGCCAGCAGCTCCCGTGGCGGTAGCGGAGGACCATTGTACTTC. Translation gives CASSSRGGSGGPLYF.

V is TRBV19 and J is TRBJ1-2, with 9 bases aligning to TRBD1. Germline-derived CDR1 and CDR2 are LNHDA and SQIVND (reference sequence). V trimming: 5 bases; J trimming: 6 bases; junction bases outside the gene matches: 16. The length of the CDR3 is 17 residues. CDR3 in amino acids: CASSRGDRVGETNGYTF. In nucleotides, the CDR3 is TGTGCCAGTAGTCGAGGGGACAGGGTTGGAGAGACAAATGGCTACACCTTC.

The genes are TRBV5-1 and TRBJ2-2; the D call may be TRBD1 or TRBD2 (7 bases each). V shed 3 bases and J shed 4 bases, with 19 bases lying between them. The CDR3 runs to 17 residues. Per germline, CDR1 SGHRS and CDR2 YFSETQ. The CDR3 coding sequence is TGCGCCAGCAGCTCAATCCGACAGGGAGGGGGCACCGGGGAGCTGTTTTTT. Translated: CASSSIRQGGGTGELFF.

This clone was detected once. The J gene is TRBJ2-1, the V gene TRBV2; 8 nucleotides agree with TRBD2. Looked up from germline, CDR1 is SNHLY and CDR2 is FYNNEI. V was pared by 6 bases and J by 2 bases, with 3 bases of the junction left unmatched. The CDR3 length is 14 residues. The CDR3 reads CASRKAGAYNEQFF. CDR3 DNA sequence: TGTGCCAGCAGGAAAGCGGGGGCCTACAATGAGCAGTTCTTC.

This chain links TRBV7-9 with TRBJ1-2; 9 bases line up with TRBD1. J lost 4 bases, V lost 5 bases, and 8 bases had no gene match. The germline CDR1 and CDR2 sequences are SEHNR and FQNEAQ (reference sequence). The CDR3 has 15 residues. The CDR3 sequence: CASSHLDRGSYGYTF. In DNA, the CDR3 is TGTGCCAGCAGCCATTTGGACAGGGGAAGCTATGGCTACACCTTC.